A single sample is the source of the 14 T cell receptor beta chains below, sequenced in a study of PD-L1 blockade in urothelial cancer. Libraries were prepared by immunoSEQ multiplex PCR; TCRdb keeps only in-frame clonotypes and omits some of them. The sample lists 50,000 or so clones, roughly 84% occurring once. Here the sequenced sample was PBMCs, taken around atezolizumab (anti-PD-L1) treatment. Receptors originate from a man aged 35 to 55 with urothelial cancer.

This clone has only one observation. V gene TRBV11-1 combines with J gene TRBJ1-1; TRBD1 aligns across 7 bases. V lost 8 bases to trimming and J lost 8 bases; unmatched junction nucleotides: 8. This CDR3 is built from 12 residues. Germline CDR1 and CDR2: SGHAT and FQDESV (reference sequence). In DNA, the CDR3 is TGTGCCAGCGGGCTGGGACAGTTCGAAGCTTTCTTT. Translated, it gives CASGLGQFEAFF. The full variable domain, its missing parts supplied by reference TRBV11-1 and TRBJ1-1, is EAEVAQSPRYKITEKSQAVAFWCDPISGHATLYWYRQILGQGPELLVQFQDESVVDDSQLPKDRFSAERLKGVDSTLKIQPAELGDSAMYLCASGLGQFEAFFGQGTRLTVV.

In this sample, this clone turned up a few times. This chain uses TRBV19 with TRBJ2-3; D is perhaps TRBD2 (6 bases). Germline CDR1 reads LNHDA; CDR2 reads SQIVND (reference sequence). Trimming cost V 4 bases and J 2 bases, with 16 bases left between them. CDR3 size: 16 residues. CDR3 loop: CASSRDSGRNTDTQYF. The CDR3 nucleotides are TGTGCCAGTAGTAGAGATAGCGGCCGAAACACAGATACGCAGTATTTT.

The rearrangement links TRBV27 to TRBJ2-1; TRBD2 matches at 13 bases. Trimming took 0 bases from V and 9 from J; bases not matched to a gene: 5. This CDR3 spans 16 amino acids. Germline V lookup: CDR1 MNHEY, CDR2 SMNVEV (reference sequence). The CDR3 loop is CASSLSWGTSGIEQFF. The CDR3 DNA reads TGTGCCAGCAGTTTATCCTGGGGGACTAGCGGGATTGAGCAGTTCTTC.

V gene TRBV10-3 combines with J gene TRBJ1-5; tentative D call: TRBD1 (5 bases). V was trimmed by 6 bases and J by 3 bases, leaving 9 bases between them. Germline CDR1 is ENHRY and CDR2 is SYGVKD. This CDR3 region has 13 residues. CDR3 sequence (DNA): TGTGCCATCAGGCAAGGACACAATCAGCCCCAGCATTTT. Its translation is CAIRQGHNQPQHF.

The chain has TRBV6-6 and TRBJ2-6; a weak D match, TRBD2 (6 bases). Germline V CDR1 and CDR2: MNHNY, SVGAGI (reference sequence). This CDR3 has 16 residues. With 8 bases removed from V and 8 bases from J, the gap between germline ends came to 22 bases. CDR3 in amino acids: CASRGTLGPATNVLTF. CDR3 DNA: TGTGCCAGCCGGGGGACCCTAGGACCGGCGACCAACGTCCTGACTTTC.

This chain connects TRBV5-4 to TRBJ2-3; TRBD2 matches at 8 bases. The V and J ends lost 2 bases and 6 bases, in that order; junction bases with no gene match: 11. Germline CDR1 and CDR2: SGHNT and YYREEE (reference sequence). This CDR3 region has 16 residues. The CDR3 bases are TGTGCCAGCAGCTTTATGACGGGAGGGCCGGGTGATACGCAGTATTTT. Translated, it gives CASSFMTGGPGDTQYF.

The chain couples TRBV5-1 to TRBJ1-1, with TRBD1 identical over 9 bases. The CDR3 length is 13 residues. After removal of 6 bases from V and 1 base from J, the junction contained 1 base not matched to a gene. Germline V gene lookup returns CDR1 SGHRS and CDR2 YFSETQ. The DNA for the CDR3 is TGCGCCAGCAAGGGACAGGGGAACACTGAAGCTTTCTTT. Its protein product is CASKGQGNTEAFF.

The chain recombines TRBV14 with TRBJ1-1, with TRBD1 identical over 7 bases. CDR1 is SGHDN and CDR2 is FVKESK in the germline V gene. This CDR3 has 16 amino acids. Trimming at V came to 5 bases and at J to 0 bases, leaving 9 bases not matched to a gene. This chain's CDR3 is CASSARGRLMNTEAFF. CDR3 nucleotides: TGTGCCAGCAGCGCGAGGGGGCGCCTTATGAACACTGAAGCTTTCTTT.

The J gene is TRBJ2-7, the V gene TRBV9; 8 bases are a match to TRBD1. Germline V gene data show CDR1 as SGDLS and CDR2 as YYNGEE. The junction had 5 bases not matched to a gene; V was cut back by 0 bases and J by 6 bases. CDR3 size: 14 residues. The CDR3 spells CASSVGTGIFEQYF. The CDR3 region has the DNA TGTGCCAGCAGCGTAGGGACAGGGATCTTCGAGCAGTACTTC. Based on the CDR3 plus reference TRBV9 and TRBJ2-7, the full variable domain is DSGVTQTPKHLITATGQRVTLRCSPRSGDLSVYWYQQSLDQGLQFLIQYYNGEERAKGNILERFSAQQFPDLHSELNLSSLELGDSALYFCASSVGTGIFEQYFGPGTRLTVT.

The chain employs TRBV28 and TRBJ2-7; tentatively, D is TRBD1 (5 bases). This CDR3 region has 14 residues. CDR1 MDHEN and CDR2 SYDVKM come from the germline V gene. The germline V and J ends were trimmed by 7 bases and 3 bases, with 16 bases remaining between them. The CDR3 is CASKTAGWSYEQYF. In DNA form, the CDR3 reads TGTGCCAGCAAGACGGCAGGGTGGAGCTACGAGCAGTACTTC.

V is TRBV5-1 and J is TRBJ2-1; 13 bases map to TRBD2. Per the germline V gene, CDR1 is SGHRS and CDR2 is YFSETQ. Trimming cost V 5 bases and J 7 bases; bases outside gene matches: 12. The CDR3 consists of 17 residues. This chain's CDR3 is CASSFLGLAGAKNEQFF. In nucleotides, the CDR3 is TGCGCCAGCAGTTTCCTCGGACTAGCGGGAGCTAAAAATGAGCAGTTCTTC.

The rearrangement links TRBV19 to TRBJ2-1; 14 bases match TRBD2. CDR1 and CDR2 (germline): LNHDA, SQIVND (reference sequence). The V gene end was trimmed by 10 bases and the J gene end by 9 bases; junction bases not matched to a gene: 8. The CDR3 consists of 14 residues. The CDR3, as DNA: TGTGCCACCACGGGACTAGCGGGAGCGGGTGAGCAGTTCTTC. This encodes CATTGLAGAGEQFF. The full variable domain, with the rest looked up from reference TRBV19 and TRBJ2-1, is DGGITQSPKYLFRKEGQNVTLSCEQNLNHDAMYWYRQDPGQGLRLIYYSQIVNDFQKGDIAEGYSVSREKKESFPLTVTSAQKNPTAFYLCATTGLAGAGEQFFGPGTRLTVL.

The chain links TRBV5-1 to TRBJ1-5; perhaps TRBD1 as D (5 bases). From germline, CDR1 is SGHRS and CDR2 YFSETQ. The CDR3 extends over 15 amino acids. Trimming took off 6 bases at V and 1 base at J, with 14 bases between the two ends. The CDR3 DNA is TGCGCCAGCATGGAGGGGTCTCAGAGCAATCAGCCCCAGCATTTT. Its translation is CASMEGSQSNQPQHF. The full variable domain, its missing parts supplied by reference TRBV5-1 and TRBJ1-5, is KAGVTQTPRYLIKTRGQQVTLSCSPISGHRSVSWYQQTPGQGLQFLFEYFSETQRNKGNFPGRFSGRQFSNSRSEMNVSTLELGDSALYLCASMEGSQSNQPQHFGDGTRLSIL.

The rearrangement uses TRBV19 and TRBJ1-2; D ambiguous. CDR1 and CDR2 (germline): LNHDA, SQIVND (reference sequence). This CDR3 comprises 15 residues. V was trimmed by 1 base and J by 1 base, leaving 10 bases between them. CDR3 protein: CASSIVEGVNYGYTF. CDR3 DNA: TGTGCCAGTAGTATAGTCGAGGGTGTTAACTATGGCTACACCTTC.